This TCR beta chain was sequenced during a study of blood T cell repertoires in COVID-19. Original handling: Nucleated cell counts were estimated from reference gene primer amplification. Measured with immunoSEQ multiplex PCR; TCRdb has only the in-frame clones, and not every one. V, J and clone size reflect that table, while D and trimming were determined from the DNA. This table has about 150,000 clones, approximately 80% appearing once. This TCR was recovered from a human donor in a cohort sampled during active COVID-19. Specimen: peripheral blood.

CDR3 nucleotide sequence: TGTGCCAGCAGTCCACCGCGGGTGAATAATTCACCCCTCCACTTT. This translates into CASSPPRVNNSPLHF. V usage is TRBV28 and J usage is TRBJ1-6, with D unresolved. V lost 5 bases and J lost 5, with 13 bases in between. This CDR3 region has 15 residues. Germline V lookup: CDR1 MDHEN, CDR2 SYDVKM.